These T cell receptor beta chains were read from a single sample in a study of beta chain features in type 1 diabetes. Measured with immunoSEQ multiplex PCR; TCRdb has only the in-frame clones, and not every one. The table lists 250,000 to 350,000 clones, 13% to 15% of them singletons, with roughly 6.7% in the top ten. Material for sequencing was central memory CD4+ T cells from blood. The receptors here all came from a man younger than 40 in good health. CDR3s include the opening cysteine and the closing phenylalanine or tryptophan. Fields, in order: CDR3 DNA, CDR3 protein, V gene, CDR3 length, D gene, J gene, clone size. The D gene is left open where the match is weak. Expanded clones are given a class, and other clones once, few, many or no size at all.

CDR3nt: TGTGCCAGCAGCCCCCGACAGGGTGGGACCTACAATGAGCAGTTCTTC; CDR3aa: CASSPRQGGTYNEQFF; v_gene: TRBV7-9; len: 16; d_gene: TRBD1; j_gene: TRBJ2-1; abundance: .
CDR3nt: TGCGCCAGCAGCCAAGGGGGGGACTATGGCTACACCTTC; CDR3aa: CASSQGGDYGYTF; v_gene: TRBV4-1; len: 13; d_gene: .; j_gene: TRBJ1-2; abundance: .
CDR3nt: TGTGCCAGCAGTCGGATGGCCATTGGTTCCTACGAGCAGTACTTC; CDR3aa: CASSRMAIGSYEQYF; v_gene: TRBV2; len: 15; d_gene: .; j_gene: TRBJ2-7; abundance: few
CDR3nt: TGTGCCAGTAACACGATAGCGGGAGGGATCACAGATACGCAGTATTTT; CDR3aa: CASNTIAGGITDTQYF; v_gene: TRBV19; len: 16; d_gene: TRBD2; j_gene: TRBJ2-3; abundance: few
CDR3nt: TGTGCCAGCAGTGACGGGCTAGTGGGGAGTGAGCAGTTCTTC; CDR3aa: CASSDGLVGSEQFF; v_gene: TRBV2; len: 14; d_gene: .; j_gene: TRBJ2-1; abundance: many
CDR3nt: TGCGCCAGCAGCCGGGACACCCAGGGGGAGACCCAGTACTTC; CDR3aa: CASSRDTQGETQYF; v_gene: TRBV5-1; len: 14; d_gene: .; j_gene: TRBJ2-5; abundance: .
CDR3nt: TGTGCCACCACCACGGGGGCTGAAGCTTTCTTT; CDR3aa: CATTTGAEAFF; v_gene: TRBV6-5; len: 11; d_gene: .; j_gene: TRBJ1-1; abundance: few
CDR3nt: TGTGCCAGCAGCTTAGTTCAAGCCACCCTTGGCTATGGCTACACCTTC; CDR3aa: CASSLVQATLGYGYTF; v_gene: TRBV7-2; len: 16; d_gene: .; j_gene: TRBJ1-2; abundance: many
CDR3nt: TGCAGGAAGAGGAGGACCACCTTC; CDR3aa: CRKRRTTF; v_gene: TRBV29-1; len: 8; d_gene: .; j_gene: TRBJ1-2; abundance: many
CDR3nt: TGCAGCGTTATAACAGGTTCCGTTGGGCATCAGCCCCAGCATTTT; CDR3aa: CSVITGSVGHQPQHF; v_gene: TRBV29-1; len: 15; d_gene: .; j_gene: TRBJ1-5; abundance: many
CDR3nt: TGTGCCAGCAGCCCCAAGGGGGACAGGGGGAATTCACCCCTCCACTTT; CDR3aa: CASSPKGDRGNSPLHF; v_gene: TRBV7-9; len: 16; d_gene: TRBD1; j_gene: TRBJ1-6; abundance: many
CDR3nt: TGTGCCAGCAGCTTAGAGGGGGCCAGTGAGCAGTTCTTC; CDR3aa: CASSLEGASEQFF; v_gene: TRBV7-9; len: 13; d_gene: TRBD1; j_gene: TRBJ2-1; abundance: .
CDR3nt: TGTGCCAGCAGCAGACGGGAGGGCTGGGGTACAGATACGCAGTATTTT; CDR3aa: CASSRREGWGTDTQYF; v_gene: TRBV7-9; len: 16; d_gene: TRBD2; j_gene: TRBJ2-3; abundance: few
CDR3nt: TGCGCCAGCAGTGCAGCGGGAGAGACCCAGTACTTC; CDR3aa: CASSAAGETQYF; v_gene: TRBV10-2; len: 12; d_gene: .; j_gene: TRBJ2-5; abundance: .
CDR3nt: TGCAGCGGGGAGGGTACACGGGGGACCCAGTACTTC; CDR3aa: CSGEGTRGTQYF; v_gene: TRBV29-1; len: 12; d_gene: TRBD2; j_gene: TRBJ2-5; abundance: .
CDR3nt: TGTGCCAGTAGTATAATGGGTGGCAATCAGCCCCAGCATTTT; CDR3aa: CASSIMGGNQPQHF; v_gene: TRBV19; len: 14; d_gene: .; j_gene: TRBJ1-5; abundance: few
CDR3nt: TGTGCCAGCAGCTTCTTTTGGCCGTCTGGCACAAGATCCTACGAGCAGTACTTC; CDR3aa: CASSFFWPSGTRSYEQYF; v_gene: TRBV7-9; len: 18; d_gene: .; j_gene: TRBJ2-7; abundance: .
CDR3nt: TGTGCCAGCACTCCCCCTATGGTGGCGAAGCGCACAGATACGCAGTATTTT; CDR3aa: CASTPPMVAKRTDTQYF; v_gene: TRBV28; len: 17; d_gene: .; j_gene: TRBJ2-3; abundance: .
CDR3nt: TGTGCCATCAGTGAGCCAGGTTACAATGAGCAGTTCTTC; CDR3aa: CAISEPGYNEQFF; v_gene: TRBV10-3; len: 13; d_gene: .; j_gene: TRBJ2-1; abundance: .
CDR3nt: TGTGCCTCTTATGGTCACCGCGAGGGAAAAAGTGGCTACACCTTC; CDR3aa: CASYGHREGKSGYTF; v_gene: TRBV10-3; len: 15; d_gene: .; j_gene: TRBJ1-2; abundance: .
CDR3nt: TGTGCCAGCAGTTTTGCGGGGCCGAACACCGGGGAGCTGTTTTTT; CDR3aa: CASSFAGPNTGELFF; v_gene: TRBV27; len: 15; d_gene: .; j_gene: TRBJ2-2; abundance: .
CDR3nt: TGTGCCAGCAGCCCACGGACTAGCGCGGGACGAGACAATGAGCAGTTCTTC; CDR3aa: CASSPRTSAGRDNEQFF; v_gene: TRBV7-3; len: 17; d_gene: TRBD2; j_gene: TRBJ2-1; abundance: few
CDR3nt: TGTGCCAGCAGTGGGGGACGGCGAAACATTCAGTACTTC; CDR3aa: CASSGGRRNIQYF; v_gene: TRBV2; len: 13; d_gene: .; j_gene: TRBJ2-4; abundance: many